The 15 T cell receptor beta chains reported below all come from one sample, sequenced in a study of OX40 agonist ivuxolimab in advanced cancers. The table came from immunoSEQ multiplex PCR; TCRdb's copy has only in-frame clones and leaves some out. Here the sample spans 90,000 to 100,000 clones, 70% to 90% being singletons. This specimen consisted of CD4+ or CD8+ T cells sorted from blood, obtained in a trial of the OX40 agonist ivuxolimab. These receptors came from an adult with an advanced solid tumor such as melanoma, head and neck, liver or kidney cancer.

The CDR3 spells CAGIPPGTGRGKLFF. CDR3 DNA: TGTGCTGGGATTCCCCCCGGGACAGGGAGAGGAAAACTGTTTTTT. This chain uses TRBV30 with TRBJ1-4, with 9 bases that match TRBD1. Germline lookup yields CDR1 GTSNPN and CDR2 SVGIG (reference sequence). The CDR3 has 15 amino acids.

The V gene is TRBV20-1, the J gene TRBJ1-2; D is unclear. Germline assignment: CDR1 DFQATT and CDR2 SNEGSKA (reference sequence). This CDR3 spans 11 amino acids. V was shortened by 3 bases and J by 4 bases, with 6 bases between the two germline ends. The CDR3 region is CSARPSYGYTF. The CDR3 region has the DNA TGCAGTGCTAGGCCAAGCTATGGCTACACCTTC.

This chain connects TRBV2 to TRBJ1-5; TRBD1 aligns across 8 bases. J gave up 1 base and V 8 bases, and 13 bases lay outside the gene matches. Germline V gene lookup returns CDR1 SNHLY and CDR2 FYNNEI. The CDR3 extends over 17 amino acids. For the CDR3, the DNA is TGTGCCAGCCGTCCCGGGACAGGTCCCAGCAGCAATCAGCCCCAGCATTTT. Translation: CASRPGTGPSSNQPQHF.

V gene TRBV7-3 combines with J gene TRBJ2-3; 7 bases are shared with TRBD2. J lost 0 bases, V lost 5 bases, and 5 bases had no gene match. The germline CDR1 and CDR2 sequences are SGHTA and FQGTGA. This CDR3 has 15 residues. CDR3 region: CASSQSGTSTDTQYF. The CDR3 DNA sequence: TGTGCCAGCAGCCAAAGCGGGACTAGCACAGATACGCAGTATTTT.

The chain joins TRBV13 to TRBJ2-1; the match to TRBD2 covers 9 bases. Unmatched junction bases numbered 8, after V lost 7 bases and J lost 4 bases. This CDR3 is built from 15 residues. Germline lookup yields CDR1 PRHDT and CDR2 FYEKMQ (reference sequence). This CDR3 is CASKMGLAGYNEQFF. The CDR3 nucleotides read TGTGCCAGCAAAATGGGACTAGCCGGATACAATGAGCAGTTCTTC.

The sample holds one count of this clone. The chain combines TRBV6-1 with TRBJ2-7; D is undetermined. The CDR3 covers 13 residues. From germline, CDR1 is MNHNS and CDR2 SASEGT. V gave up 8 bases and J gave up 2 bases, with 13 bases separating them. CDR3 in amino acids: CASSPAVTYEQYV. The CDR3 DNA sequence: TGTGCCAGCTCCCCAGCAGTAACCTACGAGCAGTACGTC.

The chain combines TRBV2 with TRBJ1-2; possible D gene TRBD1, 5 bases. The CDR3 sequence is 11 residues long. The germline CDR1 and CDR2 sequences are SNHLY and FYNNEI. The V gene lost 7 bases and the J gene lost 7 bases, with 10 bases spanning the gap. This CDR3 reads CASKRGGGYTF. The CDR3, as DNA: TGTGCCAGCAAGAGGGGAGGTGGCTACACCTTC.

CDR3 sequence reads: CASSPGGYEQYF. The CDR3 bases are TGTGCCAGCAGCCCGGGAGGTTACGAGCAGTACTTC. The chain carries TRBV7-8 and TRBJ2-7, with 7 bases that match TRBD2. Per germline, CDR1 SGHVS and CDR2 FQNEAQ. The ends lost 5 bases at V and 4 bases at J; junction bases unmatched: 2. The CDR3 totals 12 residues.

The chain combines TRBV6-5 with TRBJ1-1, with D uncertain. Between the trimmed V and J ends, which lost 9 bases and 4 bases, there was a span of 6 bases. Germline CDR1 reads MNHEY; CDR2 reads SVGAGI. This CDR3 is built from 10 residues. The CDR3, as DNA: TGTGCCAGGTCTGTCACTGAAGCTTTCTTT. Its translation: CARSVTEAFF.

The J gene is TRBJ2-2, the V gene TRBV11-3; D is unclear. V was pared by 0 bases and J by 6 bases, with 8 bases between. CDR1 and CDR2 from the germline V gene are SGHNT and YENEEA. CDR3 length: 14 amino acids. The CDR3 sequence: CASSLDRNAGELFF. CDR3 sequence (DNA): TGTGCCAGCAGCTTAGATCGTAACGCCGGGGAGCTGTTTTTT.

In this sample, this clone turned up once. The chain employs TRBV5-4 and TRBJ1-1, with D possibly being TRBD1 (5 bases). V was clipped by 5 bases and J by 9 bases, with 14 bases between them. The CDR3 length is 12 residues. CDR1 is SGHNT, CDR2 YYREEE, per germline (reference sequence). The CDR3 loop reads CASSPQGGKAFF. In DNA form, the CDR3 reads TGTGCCAGCAGTCCCCAGGGTGGCAAAGCTTTCTTT.

The chain has TRBV19 and TRBJ1-2; the D gene is possibly TRBD1 (6 bases). Looked up from germline, CDR1 is LNHDA and CDR2 is SQIVND (reference sequence). This CDR3 has 17 residues. Trimming left V 7 bases short and J 0 bases short, with 21 bases between. CDR3 sequence (DNA): TGTGCCAGTACCGAAATCCCGGGACAAAGAGCTAACTATGGCTACACCTTC. Translation: CASTEIPGQRANYGYTF.

This clone appeared a few times. The chain links TRBV5-1 to TRBJ2-7, with D unclear. In germline, CDR1 is SGHRS, CDR2 YFSETQ. Trimming shortened V by 4 bases and J by 6 bases, and 17 bases separated the two germline ends. This CDR3 has 14 amino acids. This CDR3 is CASSASGISPEQYV. For the CDR3, the DNA is TGCGCCAGCAGCGCCTCCGGTATTAGCCCCGAGCAGTACGTC.

The chain is built from TRBV9 and TRBJ2-1; 9 positions match TRBD2. The CDR3 runs to 14 residues. After removal of 7 bases from V and 12 bases from J, the junction contained 14 bases not matched to a gene. The germline CDR1 and CDR2 sequences are SGDLS and YYNGEE. This CDR3 reads CASGNSGGSRAQFF. The DNA of the CDR3 is TGTGCCAGCGGAAATAGCGGGGGCAGTCGGGCGCAGTTCTTC.

V is TRBV30 and J is TRBJ2-7, with a tentative D call TRBD1 (5 bases). The V and J ends lost 2 bases and 6 bases respectively, with 11 bases between them. CDR3 length: 12 residues. Germline V gene data show CDR1 as GTSNPN and CDR2 as SVGIG (reference sequence). The CDR3 DNA is TGTGCCTGGAGTAGGACATCGGGCGAGCAGTACTTC. It yields the protein CAWSRTSGEQYF.